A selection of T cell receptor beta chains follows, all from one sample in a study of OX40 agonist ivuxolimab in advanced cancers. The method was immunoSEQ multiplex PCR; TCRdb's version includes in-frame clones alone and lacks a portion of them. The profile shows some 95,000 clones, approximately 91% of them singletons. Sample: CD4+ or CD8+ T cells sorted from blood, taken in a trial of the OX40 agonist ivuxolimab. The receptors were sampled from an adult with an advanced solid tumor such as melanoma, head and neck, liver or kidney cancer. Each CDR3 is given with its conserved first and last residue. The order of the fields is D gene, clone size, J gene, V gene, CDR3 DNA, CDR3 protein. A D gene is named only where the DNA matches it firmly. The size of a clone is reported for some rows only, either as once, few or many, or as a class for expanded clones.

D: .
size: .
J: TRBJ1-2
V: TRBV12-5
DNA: TGTGCTAGTGGCCGGGGGGGTAACTATGGCTACACCTTC
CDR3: CASGRGGNYGYTF

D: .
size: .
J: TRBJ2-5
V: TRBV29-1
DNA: TGCAGCGTGGGGTCGCGGGAGACCCAGTACTTC
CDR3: CSVGSRETQYF

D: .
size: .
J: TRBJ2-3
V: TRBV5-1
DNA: TGCGCCAGCAGCCCTCTAACAGGCTATGGCACAGATACGCAGTATTTT
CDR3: CASSPLTGYGTDTQYF

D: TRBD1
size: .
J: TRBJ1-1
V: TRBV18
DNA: TGTGCCAGCTCACCTCCGACAGGGGCTAAAAGCGCTCTCTTT
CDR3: CASSPPTGAKSALF

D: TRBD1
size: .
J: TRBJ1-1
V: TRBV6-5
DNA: TGTGCCAGCAGTCGGACGGACAGGATGAACACTGAAGCTTTCTTT
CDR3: CASSRTDRMNTEAFF

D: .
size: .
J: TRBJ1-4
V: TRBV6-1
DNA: TGTGCCAGCAGGGGGGCTCTGGACAGTGAAAAACTGTTTTTT
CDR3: CASRGALDSEKLFF

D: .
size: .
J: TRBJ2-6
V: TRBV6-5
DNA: TGTGCCAGCAGTTACCGGGAAAACTCTGGGGCCAACGTCCTGACTTTC
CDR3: CASSYRENSGANVLTF

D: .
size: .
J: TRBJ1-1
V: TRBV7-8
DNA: TGTGCCAGCAGCTTATCGAGGGTGTTTGGTGAAGCTTTCTTT
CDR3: CASSLSRVFGEAFF

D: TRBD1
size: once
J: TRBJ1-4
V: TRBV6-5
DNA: TGTGCCAGCAGTCCCGGACAGGGAAGGGAAAAACTGTTTTTT
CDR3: CASSPGQGREKLFF

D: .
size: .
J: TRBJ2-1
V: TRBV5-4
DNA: TGTGCCAGCAGCCATCGGATGGACGGCCTCAATGAGCAGTTCTTC
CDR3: CASSHRMDGLNEQFF

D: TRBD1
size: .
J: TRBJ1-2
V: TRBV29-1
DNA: TGCAGCGTTGCCCGGACAGGCGGCTACACCTTC
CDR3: CSVARTGGYTF

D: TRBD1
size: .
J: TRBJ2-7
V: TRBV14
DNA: TGTGCCAGCAGCAAGCGGACAGGGGGTGGCGAGCAGTACTTC
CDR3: CASSKRTGGGEQYF

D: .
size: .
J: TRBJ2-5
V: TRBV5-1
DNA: TGCGCCAGCAGCTTCGGGGAGACCCAGTACTTC
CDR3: CASSFGETQYF

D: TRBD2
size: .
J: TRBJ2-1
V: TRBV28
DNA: TGTGCCAGCAGTTTAGTGGGGGGGGAAAAGGAGCAGTTCTTC
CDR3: CASSLVGGEKEQFF

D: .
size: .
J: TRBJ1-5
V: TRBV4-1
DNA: TGCGCCAGCAGCCAATACTACAGCGGTCAGCCCCAGCATTTT
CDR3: CASSQYYSGQPQHF

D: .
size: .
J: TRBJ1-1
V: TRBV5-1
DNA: TGCGCCAGCGGACGGGACACGGGTATGAACACTGAAGCTTTCTTT
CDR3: CASGRDTGMNTEAFF

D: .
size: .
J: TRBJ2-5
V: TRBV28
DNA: TGTGCCAGCGGCCGACAAGAGACCCAGTACTTC
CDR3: CASGRQETQYF

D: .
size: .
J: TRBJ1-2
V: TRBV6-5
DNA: TGTGCCAGCAGTTCGGGGGGTAGCTATGGCTACACCTTC
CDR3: CASSSGGSYGYTF

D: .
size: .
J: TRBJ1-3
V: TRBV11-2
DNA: TGTGCCAGCAGCCCACAGCGCTACTCTGGAAACACCATATATTTT
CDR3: CASSPQRYSGNTIYF

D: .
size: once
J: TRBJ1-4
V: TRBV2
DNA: TGTGCCAGCAGTGTTATCGGGGGCGGGACTGAAAAACTGTTTTTT
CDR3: CASSVIGGGTEKLFF

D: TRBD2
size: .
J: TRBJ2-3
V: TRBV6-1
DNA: TGTGCCAGCAGTCCCCGAGCGGGACGGACAGATACGCAGTATTTT
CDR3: CASSPRAGRTDTQYF

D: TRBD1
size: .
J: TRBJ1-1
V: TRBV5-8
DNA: TGTGCCAGCAATCCGTACGGACAGGGTCTGAACACTGAAGCTTTCTTT
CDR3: CASNPYGQGLNTEAFF

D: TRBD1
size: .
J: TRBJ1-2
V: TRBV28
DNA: TGTGCCAGCAGTTTCTCCGCCGGGACAGGGGCTAACTATGGCTACACCTTC
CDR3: CASSFSAGTGANYGYTF

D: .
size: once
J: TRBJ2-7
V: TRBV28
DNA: TGTGCCACAACCTACCTCGGACAGTCCTACGAGCAGTACTTC
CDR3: CATTYLGQSYEQYF

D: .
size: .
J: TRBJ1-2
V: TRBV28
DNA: TGTGCCAGCAGTTTAGGGGGCCACTATGGCTACACCTTC
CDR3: CASSLGGHYGYTF

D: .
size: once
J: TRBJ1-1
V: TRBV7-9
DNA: TGTGCCAGCAGCTTAGTTAAGATTAAGAGAGAGAACACTGAAGCTTTCTTT
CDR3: CASSLVKIKRENTEAFF

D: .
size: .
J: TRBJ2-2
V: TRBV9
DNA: TGTGCCAGCAGCGTAGGTGTGGTCGGGGAGCTGTTTTTT
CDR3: CASSVGVVGELFF

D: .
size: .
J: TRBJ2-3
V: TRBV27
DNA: TGTGCCAGCAGTTCCCCGGGGTTTAGCACAGATACGCAGTATTTT
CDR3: CASSSPGFSTDTQYF

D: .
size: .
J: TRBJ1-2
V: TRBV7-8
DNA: TGTGCCAGCAGCCCATCGACAGACTATGGCTACACCTTC
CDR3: CASSPSTDYGYTF

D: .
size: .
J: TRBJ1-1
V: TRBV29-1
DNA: TGCAGCGTTGACACGAACACTGAAGCTTTCTTT
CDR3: CSVDTNTEAFF

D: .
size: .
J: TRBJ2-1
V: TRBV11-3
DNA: TGTGCCAGCAGCCCGAGCGCGATCGGCGACAATGAGCAGTTCTTC
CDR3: CASSPSAIGDNEQFF

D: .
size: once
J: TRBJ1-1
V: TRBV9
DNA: TGTGCCAGCAGCCTAACCCCGAGACAGGACGGCCAAGCTTTCTTT
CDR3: CASSLTPRQDGQAFF

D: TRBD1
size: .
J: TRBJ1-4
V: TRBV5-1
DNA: TGCGCCAGCAGCATTACAGGGGGCTTGAATGAAAAACTGTTTTTT
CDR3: CASSITGGLNEKLFF

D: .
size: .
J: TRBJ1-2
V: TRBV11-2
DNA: TGTGCCAGCAGCTTTTGGGGTGGGGAGAATGGCTACACCTTC
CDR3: CASSFWGGENGYTF

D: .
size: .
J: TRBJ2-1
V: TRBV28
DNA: TGTGCCAGCAGCCAGGAACGCGGAATCAATGAGCAGTTCTTC
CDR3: CASSQERGINEQFF

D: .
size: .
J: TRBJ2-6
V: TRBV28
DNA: TGTGCCAGCAGGGATTCTGGGGCCAACGTCCTGACTTTC
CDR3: CASRDSGANVLTF

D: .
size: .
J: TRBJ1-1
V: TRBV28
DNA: TGTGCCAGCTGGGACGTGAACACTGAAGCTTTCTTT
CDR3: CASWDVNTEAFF

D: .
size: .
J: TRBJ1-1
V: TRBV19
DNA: TGTGCCAGTAGTATCGGAAAGGGGTTTGAAGCTTTCTTT
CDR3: CASSIGKGFEAFF

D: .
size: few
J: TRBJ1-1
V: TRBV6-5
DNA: TGTGCCAGCAGTACAGGACACACTGAAGCTTTCTTT
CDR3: CASSTGHTEAFF

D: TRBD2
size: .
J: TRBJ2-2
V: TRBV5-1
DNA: TGCGCCAGCAGCTTCCTTACTAGCGGGAACACCGGGGAGCTGTTTTTT
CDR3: CASSFLTSGNTGELFF

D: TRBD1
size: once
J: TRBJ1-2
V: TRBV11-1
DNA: TGTGCCAGCAGCTTAACGGACAGGGTACGGTATGGCTACACCTTC
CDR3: CASSLTDRVRYGYTF

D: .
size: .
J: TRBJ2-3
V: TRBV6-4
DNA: TGTGCCAGCAGTGACTCGGCCCCTAAAGATACGCAGTATTTT
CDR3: CASSDSAPKDTQYF

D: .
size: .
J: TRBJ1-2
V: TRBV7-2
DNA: TGTGCCAGCAGCTTAGACAGTGGCTACACCTTC
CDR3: CASSLDSGYTF

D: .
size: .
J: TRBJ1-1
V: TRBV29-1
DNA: TGTAGCGTTAAATCTACGAACAGGAACACTGAAGCTTTCTTT
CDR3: CSVKSTNRNTEAFF

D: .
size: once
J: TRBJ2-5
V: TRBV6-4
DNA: TGTGCCAGCAGACCGACTAGCGACAGGGGAGAGACCCAGTACTTC
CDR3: CASRPTSDRGETQYF

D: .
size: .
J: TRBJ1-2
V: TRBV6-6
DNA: TGTGCCAGCAGTTCGTACGACAGCGAGAACTATGGCTACACCTTC
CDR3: CASSSYDSENYGYTF

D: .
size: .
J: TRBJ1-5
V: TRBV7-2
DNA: TGTGCCAGCAGCTCCCTCCCCGGGTTCGATAGCAATCAGCCCCAGCATTTT
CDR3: CASSSLPGFDSNQPQHF

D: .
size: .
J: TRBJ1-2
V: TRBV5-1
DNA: TGCGCCAGCAGCTTGGGTTCCGGGATCAGTGGCTACACCTTC
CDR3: CASSLGSGISGYTF

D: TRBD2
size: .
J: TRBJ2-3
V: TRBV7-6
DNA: TGTGCCAGCAGCTCCGGGACTAGCGGGAGGGTAACAGATACGCAGTATTTT
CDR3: CASSSGTSGRVTDTQYF

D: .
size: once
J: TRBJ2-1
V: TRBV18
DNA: TGTGCCAGCTCACCGGACCCCGCGCGGGAGCAGTTCTTC
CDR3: CASSPDPAREQFF

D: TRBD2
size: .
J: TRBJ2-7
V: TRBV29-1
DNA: TGCAGCGTTGAGGCTAGCGGCCCCGGCGAGCAGTACTTC
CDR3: CSVEASGPGEQYF

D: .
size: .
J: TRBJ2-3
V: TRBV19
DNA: TGTGCCAGTAGTATAGATATAAGCGTTCTTACGCAGTATTTT
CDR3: CASSIDISVLTQYF

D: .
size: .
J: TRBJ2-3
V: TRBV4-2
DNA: TGTGCCAGCAGCCAAGATTCCCAGGGGATCACAGATACGCAGTATTTT
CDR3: CASSQDSQGITDTQYF

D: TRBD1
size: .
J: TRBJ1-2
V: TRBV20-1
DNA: TGCAGTTCCGGGACAGCCTATGGCTACACCTTC
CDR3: CSSGTAYGYTF

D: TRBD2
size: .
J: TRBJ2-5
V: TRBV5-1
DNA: TGCGCCAGCAGCTTGGCCGGGGGGGATCAAGAGACCCAGTACTTC
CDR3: CASSLAGGDQETQYF

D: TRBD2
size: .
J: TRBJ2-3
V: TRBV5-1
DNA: TGCGCCAGCAGCTTCACTAGCGGGAGTACAGATACGCAGTATTTT
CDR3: CASSFTSGSTDTQYF